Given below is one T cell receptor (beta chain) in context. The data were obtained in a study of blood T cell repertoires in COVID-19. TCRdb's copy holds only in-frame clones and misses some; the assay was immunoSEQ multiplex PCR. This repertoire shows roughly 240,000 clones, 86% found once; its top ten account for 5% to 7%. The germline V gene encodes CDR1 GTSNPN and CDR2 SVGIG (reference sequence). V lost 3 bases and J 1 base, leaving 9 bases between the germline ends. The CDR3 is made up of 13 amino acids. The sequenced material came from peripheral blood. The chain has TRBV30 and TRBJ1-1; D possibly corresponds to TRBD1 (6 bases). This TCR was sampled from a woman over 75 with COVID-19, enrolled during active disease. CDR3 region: CAWSPGANTEAFF. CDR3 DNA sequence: TGTGCCTGGAGCCCAGGGGCGAACACTGAAGCTTTCTTT.